One and the same sample provided the 28 T cell receptor beta chains below, sequenced in a study of T cell responses to AZD1222 COVID-19 vaccine. Using immunoSEQ multiplex PCR, the repertoire was profiled, and TCRdb retains in-frame clones only, with some absent. In the table there are about 130,000 clones, about 94% of which are singletons. The input for sequencing was peripheral blood, taken on day 0 of AZD1222 vaccination. Receptors were obtained from an adult in good health.

This rearrangement joins TRBV11-1 to TRBJ2-3, with D possibly being TRBD2 (5 bases). V lost 2 bases and J 4 bases, leaving 10 bases between the germline ends. The CDR3 totals 14 residues. The germline V gene has CDR1 SGHAT and CDR2 FQDESV (reference sequence). This chain's CDR3 is CASSLYLASDTQYF. The CDR3 region has the DNA TGTGCCAGCAGCTTATATCTAGCTTCAGATACGCAGTATTTT.

The V and J genes are TRBV27 and TRBJ2-2, with D perhaps given as TRBD1 or TRBD2 (5 bases each). There are 13 residues in the CDR3. V was trimmed by 1 base and J by 7 bases, leaving 7 bases between them. CDR1 and CDR2 (germline): MNHEY, SMNVEV (reference sequence). The DNA for the CDR3 is TGTGCCAGCAGTTTATGGGGGAGCGGGGAGCTGTTTTTT. Translated, it gives CASSLWGSGELFF.

V is TRBV11-1 and J is TRBJ1-2; D gene unclear. Trimming took off 3 bases at V and 4 bases at J, with 9 bases between the two ends. Germline CDR1 reads SGHAT; CDR2 reads FQDESV (reference sequence). This CDR3 region has 13 residues. The CDR3 loop is CASSLSQAYGYTF. CDR3 sequence (DNA): TGTGCCAGCAGCTTGAGTCAGGCCTATGGCTACACCTTC.

V usage is TRBV2 and J usage is TRBJ2-2; 8 positions match TRBD1. The CDR3 loop spans 16 amino acids. V was clipped by 2 bases and J by 4 bases; unmatched bases: 6. Germline V lookup: CDR1 SNHLY, CDR2 FYNNEI. Here the CDR3 DNA reads TGTGCCAGCAGTGAACTAGGACAGGGTCGCACCGGGGAGCTGTTTTTT. The encoded protein is CASSELGQGRTGELFF.

The J gene is TRBJ1-5, the V gene TRBV19; possible D gene TRBD1, 5 bases. CDR1 is LNHDA and CDR2 is SQIVND in the germline V gene (reference sequence). Trimming stripped 2 bases from V and 0 bases from J, with 8 bases between. CDR3 length: 15 residues. CDR3 DNA: TGTGCCAGTAGTATAACAGGTTATAGCAATCAGCCCCAGCATTTT. Its protein product is CASSITGYSNQPQHF.

The V gene is TRBV7-2, the J gene TRBJ2-1; D is unclear. The CDR3 loop spans 13 amino acids. The germline V gene has CDR1 SGHTA and CDR2 FQGNSA. Trimming removed 1 base from V and 5 bases from J, with 6 bases in between. CDR3 residues: CASSLVTDNEQFF. Written as DNA, the CDR3 is TGTGCCAGCAGCTTAGTTACCGACAATGAGCAGTTCTTC.

This chain connects TRBV30 to TRBJ2-3, with 8 bases matching TRBD1. Germline V CDR1 and CDR2: GTSNPN, SVGIG (reference sequence). This CDR3 spans 14 amino acids. CDR3 sequence (DNA): TGTGCGCAGCAACCGGGACAGGTTACAGATACGCAGTATTTT. It specifies CAQQPGQVTDTQYF.

The rearrangement uses TRBV7-2 and TRBJ2-1, with D possibly TRBD1 on 5 matching bases. The CDR3 has 13 amino acids. Germline V gives CDR1 SGHTA, CDR2 FQGNSA. V lost 3 bases to trimming and J lost 9 bases, with 12 bases between them. In DNA form, the CDR3 reads TGTGCCAGCAGCTTGGGGCGGTCGGGTGAGCAGTTCTTC. This gives the protein CASSLGRSGEQFF. Full variable domain (outside the CDR3, taken from reference TRBV7-2 and TRBJ2-1): GAGVSQSPSNKVTEKGKDVELRCDPISGHTALYWYRQSLGQGLEFLIYFQGNSAPDKSGLPSDRFSAERTGGSVSTLTIQRTQQEDSAVYLCASSLGRSGEQFFGPGTRLTVL.

The chain carries TRBV28 and TRBJ1-1; D gene uncertain. This CDR3 region has 12 residues. Trimming took 5 bases from V and 1 from J, leaving 5 bases between them. The germline V gene encodes CDR1 MDHEN and CDR2 SYDVKM. The CDR3 loop reads CASSGPNTEAFF. The CDR3 DNA is TGTGCCAGCAGTGGACCGAACACTGAAGCTTTCTTT.

The chain couples TRBV9 to TRBJ2-1; D uncertain. Germline lookup yields CDR1 SGDLS and CDR2 YYNGEE. CDR3 length: 15 amino acids. V was clipped by 0 bases and J by 0 bases, with 7 bases between them. CDR3 DNA sequence: TGTGCCAGCAGCGTAGACGGTAACTCCTACAATGAGCAGTTCTTC. Protein sequence: CASSVDGNSYNEQFF.

The V and J genes are TRBV10-1 and TRBJ2-1, with 10 bases aligning to TRBD2. J gave up 6 bases and V 4 bases, and 9 bases lay outside the gene matches. CDR3 size: 16 residues. Germline lookup yields CDR1 WNHNN and CDR2 SYGVQD (reference sequence). CDR3: CASSVSSGRGANEQFF. CDR3 in DNA: TGCGCCAGCAGTGTCTCTAGCGGGAGAGGGGCCAATGAGCAGTTCTTC.

V is TRBV24-1 and J is TRBJ2-2; 10 bases match TRBD2. The V segment lost 2 bases and the J segment 0 bases; nucleotides outside the gene matches: 8. Germline lookup yields CDR1 KGHDR and CDR2 SFDVKD. The CDR3 runs to 19 residues. The DNA of the CDR3 is TGTGCCACCAGTGATTCTAAAGCGGGAGGGTTCGCGAACACCGGGGAGCTGTTTTTT. It yields the protein CATSDSKAGGFANTGELFF.

This rearrangement joins TRBV3-1 (or the pseudogene TRBV3-2) to TRBJ2-7; D is perhaps TRBD2 (5 bases). With 1 base removed from V and 0 bases from J, the gap between germline ends came to 13 bases. From germline, CDR1 is LGHDT and CDR2 YNNKEL (reference sequence). The CDR3 extends over 16 amino acids. The CDR3: CASSQAGLSSSYEQYF. In nucleotides, the CDR3 is TGTGCCAGCAGCCAAGCCGGACTGAGCAGCTCCTACGAGCAGTACTTC.

This chain connects TRBV2 to TRBJ2-3; 10 bases fit TRBD1. The CDR3 totals 14 residues. Germline CDR1 SNHLY, CDR2 FYNNEI. V lost 6 bases to trimming and J lost 3 bases; unmatched junction nucleotides: 3. CDR3 residues: CASRADRGTDTQYF. In nucleotides, the CDR3 is TGTGCCAGCAGGGCGGACAGGGGGACAGATACGCAGTATTTT.

This chain links TRBV19 with TRBJ1-4, with TRBD1 as a possible D gene (6 bases). There are 14 residues in the CDR3. Germline V CDR1 and CDR2: LNHDA, SQIVND (reference sequence). The germline V and J ends were trimmed by 9 bases and 5 bases, with 16 bases remaining between them. The DNA for the CDR3 is TGTGCCAGCCGCCGGGTAGGGGGGAATGAAAAACTGTTTTTT. Its translation is CASRRVGGNEKLFF.

This rearrangement joins TRBV3-1 (or the pseudogene TRBV3-2) to TRBJ1-2; D remains unclear. The CDR3 runs 13 residues. Trimming took off 5 bases at V and 2 bases at J, with 9 bases between the two ends. Per germline, CDR1 LGHDT and CDR2 YNNKEL (reference sequence). The CDR3 here is CASSNSGNYGYTF. The CDR3 nucleotides are TGTGCCAGCAGCAACTCGGGCAACTATGGCTACACCTTC.

V usage is TRBV7-6 and J usage is TRBJ2-2; D not certain. The CDR3 spans 15 residues. Trimming removed 5 bases from V and 7 bases from J, with 17 bases in between. Germline lookup yields CDR1 SGHVS and CDR2 FNYEAQ. The CDR3 reads CASSMDPILGGELFF. CDR3 bases: TGTGCCAGCAGCATGGACCCTATTTTGGGCGGGGAGCTGTTTTTT.

V is TRBV16 and J is TRBJ1-5; D is undetermined. The CDR3 has 13 residues. Germline CDR1 reads KGHSY; CDR2 reads FQNENV. V was clipped by 0 bases and J by 1 base, with 1 base between them. For the CDR3, the DNA is TGTGCCAGCAGCCAATCGAGCAATCAGCCCCAGCATTTT. This translates into CASSQSSNQPQHF.

The chain links TRBV30 to TRBJ1-3; D is uncertain. Germline values: CDR1 GTSNPN, CDR2 SVGIG (reference sequence). The germline V and J ends were trimmed by 2 bases and 4 bases, with 6 bases remaining between them. The CDR3 runs to 12 residues. This chain's CDR3 is CAWSLGGNTIYF. Here the CDR3 DNA reads TGTGCCTGGAGTCTTGGAGGAAACACCATATATTTT.

The chain uses TRBV24-1 and TRBJ1-5; tentatively, D is TRBD1 (5 bases). Germline V gene data show CDR1 as KGHDR and CDR2 as SFDVKD. The CDR3 has 14 residues. The V and J ends lost 9 bases and 0 bases respectively, with 11 bases between them. CDR3 sequence: CATSGHFSNQPQHF. DNA of the CDR3: TGTGCCACCTCCGGACATTTTAGCAATCAGCCCCAGCATTTT.

The V call is TRBV7-9, the J call TRBJ2-3; D may be TRBD2 (6 bases). The CDR3 is 15 residues long. Germline V gives CDR1 SEHNR, CDR2 FQNEAQ (reference sequence). Trimming pared 5 bases from V and 0 bases from J, leaving 12 bases between. The CDR3 nucleotides read TGTGCCAGCAGCCCCCTAGCGAGCAGCACAGATACGCAGTATTTT. It yields the protein CASSPLASSTDTQYF. The whole variable domain, filled in from reference TRBV7-9 and TRBJ2-3, reads DTGVSQNPRHKITKRGQNVTFRCDPISEHNRLYWYRQTLGQGPEFLTYFQNEAQLEKSRLLSDRFSAERPKGSFSTLEIQRTEQGDSAMYLCASSPLASSTDTQYFGPGTRLTVL.

The rearrangement joins TRBV3-1 (or the pseudogene TRBV3-2) to TRBJ2-1, with D possibly being TRBD2 (6 bases). V lost 0 bases to trimming and J lost 6 bases, with 12 bases between them. The CDR3 has 15 amino acids. CDR1 is LGHDT and CDR2 is YNNKEL in the germline V gene (reference sequence). The DNA for the CDR3 is TGTGCCAGCAGCCAAGAAAGGGACTTATTCAATGAGCAGTTCTTC. Encoded protein: CASSQERDLFNEQFF.

The chain links TRBV10-3 to TRBJ2-7, with D tentatively TRBD2 (5 bases). The CDR3 consists of 13 residues. CDR1 is ENHRY and CDR2 is SYGVKD in the germline V gene. The germline V and J ends were trimmed by 0 bases and 6 bases, with 9 bases remaining between them. DNA for the CDR3: TGTGCCATCAGTGAGTCTCGGGGTGTCGAGCAGTACTTC. It is translated as CAISESRGVEQYF.

The J gene is TRBJ2-1, the V gene TRBV5-1; perhaps TRBD1 as D (6 bases). Trimming took 0 bases from V and 6 from J, leaving 22 bases between them. CDR1 is SGHRS, CDR2 YFSETQ, per germline. The CDR3 sequence is 18 residues long. The CDR3 is CASSLGLRRGMVGNEQFF. CDR3 coding DNA: TGCGCCAGCAGCTTGGGACTCCGCAGGGGAATGGTTGGCAATGAGCAGTTCTTC. Supplemented by reference TRBV5-1 and TRBJ2-1, the full variable domain reads KAGVTQTPRYLIKTRGQQVTLSCSPISGHRSVSWYQQTPGQGLQFLFEYFSETQRNKGNFPGRFSGRQFSNSRSEMNVSTLELGDSALYLCASSLGLRRGMVGNEQFFGPGTRLTVL.

This chain links TRBV2 with TRBJ1-2; D possibly corresponds to TRBD1 (5 bases). CDR3 length: 17 residues. Trimming pared 6 bases from V and 0 bases from J, leaving 20 bases between. Germline assignment: CDR1 SNHLY and CDR2 FYNNEI. The CDR3 spells CASSGGDSDVSNYGYTF. CDR3 DNA: TGTGCCAGCAGCGGAGGAGACAGCGACGTTTCTAACTATGGCTACACCTTC.

The chain employs TRBV29-1 and TRBJ1-1; D is ambiguous. Trimming took 7 bases from V and 3 from J, leaving 12 bases between them. Germline-derived CDR1 and CDR2 are SQVTM and ANQGSEA. There are 12 residues in the CDR3. The CDR3 DNA reads TGCAGCGGTAAGGACCAACACACTGAAGCTTTCTTT. Translated, it gives CSGKDQHTEAFF.

CDR3 protein: CASSTTGLATDTQYF. The CDR3 DNA sequence: TGTGCCAGCAGCACCACGGGACTAGCGACAGATACGCAGTATTTT. V gene TRBV9 combines with J gene TRBJ2-3; TRBD2 matches 10 bases. This CDR3 region has 15 residues. Germline assignment: CDR1 SGDLS and CDR2 YYNGEE. With V trimmed by 4 bases and J by 3 bases, 5 bases remained unmatched.

This sequence joins TRBV5-1 and TRBJ1-6; 7 bases are shared with TRBD1. J was trimmed by 11 bases and V by 4 bases; bases with no gene match: 9. Per germline, CDR1 SGHRS and CDR2 YFSETQ. CDR3 length: 14 residues. Here the CDR3 reads CASSLGTAETPLHF. In DNA, the CDR3 is TGCGCCAGCAGCCTGGGGACAGCGGAAACACCCCTCCACTTT. The whole variable domain, filled in from reference TRBV5-1 and TRBJ1-6, reads KAGVTQTPRYLIKTRGQQVTLSCSPISGHRSVSWYQQTPGQGLQFLFEYFSETQRNKGNFPGRFSGRQFSNSRSEMNVSTLELGDSALYLCASSLGTAETPLHFGNGTRLTVT.